What follows describes a single T cell receptor (beta chain). Other DNA variants within this sample encode the same CDR3. This CDR3 region has 14 residues. CDR1 is KGHSH and CDR2 is LQKENI in the germline V gene. Trimming stripped 2 bases from V and 5 bases from J, with 10 bases between. Clones were sequenced by immunoSEQ multiplex PCR, and TCRdb holds only the in-frame ones, with some missing. The sample records approximately 2,000,000 clones, around 93% being singletons. The data belong to a study of shared clonotypes between healthy human individuals. Sequenced: naive CD4+ T cells from PBMCs. Subset: CD45RA+ positively selected. This clonotype was sampled from a man between 18 and 35 years old in good health. Some clones in this sample may be carry-over from other donors' samples. V usage is TRBV18 and J usage is TRBJ1-5, with D maybe TRBD1 (5 bases). The CDR3 sequence is CASSPGGKDQPQHF. CDR3 nucleotide sequence: TGTGCCAGCTCACCAGGGGGGAAAGATCAGCCCCAGCATTTT.